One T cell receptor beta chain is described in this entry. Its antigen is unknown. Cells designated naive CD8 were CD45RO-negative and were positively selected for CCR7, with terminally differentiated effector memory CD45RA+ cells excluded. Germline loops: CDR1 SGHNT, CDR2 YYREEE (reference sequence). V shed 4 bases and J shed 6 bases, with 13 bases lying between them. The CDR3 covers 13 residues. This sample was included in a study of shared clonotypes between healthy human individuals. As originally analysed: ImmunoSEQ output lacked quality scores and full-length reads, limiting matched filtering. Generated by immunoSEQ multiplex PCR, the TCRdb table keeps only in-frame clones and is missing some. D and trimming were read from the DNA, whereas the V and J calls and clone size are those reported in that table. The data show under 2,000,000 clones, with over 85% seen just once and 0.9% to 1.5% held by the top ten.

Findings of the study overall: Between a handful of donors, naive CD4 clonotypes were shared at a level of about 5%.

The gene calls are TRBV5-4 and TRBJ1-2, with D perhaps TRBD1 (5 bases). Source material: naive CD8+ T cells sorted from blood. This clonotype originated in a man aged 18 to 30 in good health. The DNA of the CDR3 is TGTGCCAGCAGCCACACAGGTCTAGATGGCTACACCTTC. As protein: CASSHTGLDGYTF.